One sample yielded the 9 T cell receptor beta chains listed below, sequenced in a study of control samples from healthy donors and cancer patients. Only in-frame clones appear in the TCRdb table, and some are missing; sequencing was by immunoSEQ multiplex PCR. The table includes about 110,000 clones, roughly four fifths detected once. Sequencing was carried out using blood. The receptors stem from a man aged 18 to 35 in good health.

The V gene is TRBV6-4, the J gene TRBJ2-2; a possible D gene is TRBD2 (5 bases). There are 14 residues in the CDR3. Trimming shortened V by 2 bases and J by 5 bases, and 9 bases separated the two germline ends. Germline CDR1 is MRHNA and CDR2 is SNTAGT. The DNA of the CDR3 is TGTGCCAGCAGTGACGGTCCGGGGACCGGGGAGCTGTTTTTT. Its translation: CASSDGPGTGELFF.

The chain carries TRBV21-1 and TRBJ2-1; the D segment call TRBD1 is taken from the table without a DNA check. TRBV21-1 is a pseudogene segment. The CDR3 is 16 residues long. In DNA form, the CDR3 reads TGTGCCAGCAGCTCTCCGAGGGGACAGGGGGCTTATGAGCAGTTCTTC. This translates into CASSSPRGQGAYEQFF.

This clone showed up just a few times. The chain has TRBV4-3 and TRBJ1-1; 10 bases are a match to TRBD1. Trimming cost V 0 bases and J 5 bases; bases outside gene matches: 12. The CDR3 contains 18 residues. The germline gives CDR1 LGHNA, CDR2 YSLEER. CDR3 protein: CASSQELTGGARRTEAFF. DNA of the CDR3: TGCGCCAGCAGCCAAGAACTGACAGGGGGCGCTCGGAGAACTGAAGCTTTCTTT.

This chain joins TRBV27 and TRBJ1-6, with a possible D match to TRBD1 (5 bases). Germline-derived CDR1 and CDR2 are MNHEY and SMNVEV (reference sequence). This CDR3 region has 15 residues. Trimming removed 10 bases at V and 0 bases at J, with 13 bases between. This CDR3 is CATRGGSSYNSPLHF. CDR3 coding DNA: TGTGCCACCCGGGGGGGAAGCTCCTATAATTCACCCCTCCACTTT.

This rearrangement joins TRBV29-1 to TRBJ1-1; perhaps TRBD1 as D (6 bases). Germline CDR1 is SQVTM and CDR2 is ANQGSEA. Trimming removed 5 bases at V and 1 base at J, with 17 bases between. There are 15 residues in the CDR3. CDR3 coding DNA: TGCAGCGTTCTCCGGGACATTGTCCCGAACACTGAAGCTTTCTTT. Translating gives CSVLRDIVPNTEAFF.

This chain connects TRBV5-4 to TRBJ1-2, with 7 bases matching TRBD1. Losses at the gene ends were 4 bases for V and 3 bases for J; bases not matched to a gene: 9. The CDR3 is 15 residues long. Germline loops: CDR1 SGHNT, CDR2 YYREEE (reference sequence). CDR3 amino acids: CASSLSFGTDYGYTF. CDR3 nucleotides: TGTGCCAGCAGCCTGTCTTTCGGGACAGACTATGGCTACACCTTC.

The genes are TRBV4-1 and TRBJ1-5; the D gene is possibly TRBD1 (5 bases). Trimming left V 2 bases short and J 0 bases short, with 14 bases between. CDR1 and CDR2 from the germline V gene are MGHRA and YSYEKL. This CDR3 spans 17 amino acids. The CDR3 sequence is CASSQLPGGNSNQPQHF. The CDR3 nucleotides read TGCGCCAGCAGCCAACTCCCCGGGGGAAATAGCAATCAGCCCCAGCATTTT.

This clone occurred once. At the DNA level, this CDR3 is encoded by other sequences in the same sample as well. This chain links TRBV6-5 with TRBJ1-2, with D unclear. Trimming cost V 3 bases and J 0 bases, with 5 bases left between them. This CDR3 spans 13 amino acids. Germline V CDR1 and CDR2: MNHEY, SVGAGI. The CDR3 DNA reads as TGTGCCAGCAGTTATCGGGCTAACTATGGCTACACCTTC. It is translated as CASSYRANYGYTF.

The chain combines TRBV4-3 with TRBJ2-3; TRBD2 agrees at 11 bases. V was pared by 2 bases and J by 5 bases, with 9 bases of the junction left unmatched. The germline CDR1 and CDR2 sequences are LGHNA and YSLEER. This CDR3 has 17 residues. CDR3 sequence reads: CASSQYTSGGRLDTQYF. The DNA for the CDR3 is TGCGCCAGCAGCCAATATACTAGCGGGGGCCGGCTAGATACGCAGTATTTT.